The 27 T cell receptor beta chains below were found in one sample sequenced in a study of blood T cells in healthy people across ages. Primed by a sample-barcoded 5' primer and a J-beta primer mix, a second PCR proceeded for roughly 6 to 12 cycles. TCRdb re-analysed the 5' RACE reads in MiXCR, keeping a single row per CDR3 protein. Among around 700,000 distinct CDR3 sequences listed, 20% to 25% were seen once. The same data also went into a second study, on T cells of mothers and their children.

Material: blood. All receptors come from a boy younger than 18 in good health.

This clonotype occurred a few times. The chain employs TRBV28 and TRBJ2-7, with D tentatively TRBD1 or TRBD2 (5 bases each). The CDR3 extends over 15 amino acids. V gave up 2 bases and J gave up 2 bases, with 13 bases separating them. Germline loops: CDR1 MDHEN, CDR2 SYDVKM. Here the CDR3 reads CASSLGGVPTYEQYF. In DNA form, the CDR3 reads TGTGCCAGCAGTTTAGGGGGAGTTCCTACCTACGAGCAGTACTTC. Filled out from reference TRBV28 and TRBJ2-7, the complete variable domain reads DVKVTQSSRYLVKRTGEKVFLECVQDMDHENMFWYRQDPGLGLRLIYFSYDVKMKEKGDIPEGYSVSREKKERFSLILESASTNQTSMYLCASSLGGVPTYEQYFGPGTRLTVT.

This clonotype was counted a few times. V is TRBV5-1 and J is TRBJ2-2, with D perhaps given as TRBD1 or TRBD2 (6 bases each). This CDR3 contains 16 residues. CDR1 SGHRS and CDR2 YFSETQ come from the germline V gene. V lost 3 bases, J lost 0 bases, and 12 bases lay in between. For the CDR3, the DNA is TGCGCCAGCAGCTCGGGGGCGGGGCCGAACACCGGGGAGCTGTTTTTT. Amino acid sequence: CASSSGAGPNTGELFF.

The CDR3 sequence: CASGLAGGRKQFF. As DNA, the CDR3 is TGTGCTAGTGGTTTGGCGGGAGGTCGAAAGCAGTTCTTC. The gene calls are TRBV12-5 and TRBJ2-5; 7 bases match TRBD2. The end of the DNA fits TRBJ2-1 better, so the J call may be wrong. The CDR3 totals 13 residues. Germline lookup yields CDR1 LGHNT and CDR2 FRNRAP.

This clonotype came up many times. The genes are TRBV24-1 and TRBJ2-1, with no clear D. This CDR3 comprises 16 residues. The V and J ends lost 1 base and 2 bases respectively, with 11 bases between them. Per germline, CDR1 KGHDR and CDR2 SFDVKD. CDR3 sequence reads: CATSDLVANTYNEQFF. The CDR3 DNA sequence: TGTGCCACCAGTGATTTAGTGGCGAATACCTACAATGAGCAGTTCTTC.

The table lists this clonotype with a few counts. The chain combines TRBV20-1 with TRBJ1-3; D unresolved. This CDR3 contains 14 residues. Germline assignment: CDR1 DFQATT and CDR2 SNEGSKA (reference sequence). V was clipped by 5 bases and J by 0 bases, with 11 bases between them. DNA of the CDR3: TGCAGTGCTGGGAATCAGTTCTCTGGAAACACCATATATTTT. Translated, it gives CSAGNQFSGNTIYF.

The rearrangement links TRBV10-3 to TRBJ2-5; 8 bases fit TRBD1. The J call may be incorrect, as the DNA end agrees better with TRBJ2-7. This CDR3 spans 14 amino acids. The germline V gene has CDR1 ENHRY and CDR2 SYGVKD. The DNA for the CDR3 is TGTGCCATCAGTGAGACAGGGGGCTCCTACGAGCAGTACTTC. Its protein is CAISETGGSYEQYF.

The chain joins TRBV3-1 to TRBJ2-1; D is possibly TRBD1 (6 bases). This CDR3 spans 15 amino acids. Trimming removed 1 base from V and 9 bases from J, with 16 bases in between. The germline gives CDR1 LGHDT, CDR2 YNNKEL (reference sequence). CDR3 region: CASSQVGPQGTEQFF. As DNA, the CDR3 is TGTGCCAGCAGCCAAGTGGGACCACAGGGTACTGAGCAGTTCTTC.

This rearrangement joins TRBV27 to TRBJ2-7, with 7 bases fitting TRBD2. The CDR3 contains 15 residues. Trimming took 8 bases from V and 5 from J; bases not matched to a gene: 15. Germline lookup yields CDR1 MNHEY and CDR2 SMNVEV (reference sequence). CDR3 sequence (DNA): TGTGCCAGCTCCAGCGGGGCTAGCGGTACCCACGAGCAGTACTTC. It specifies CASSSGASGTHEQYF.

This clonotype has just a few counts. V is TRBV20-1 and J is TRBJ2-3; D might be TRBD1 (6 bases). Germline values: CDR1 DFQATT, CDR2 SNEGSKA (reference sequence). CDR3 length: 13 amino acids. Trimming shortened V by 4 bases and J by 2 bases, and 10 bases separated the two germline ends. The CDR3 bases are TGCAGTGCTACTACAGGGCTCACAGATACGCAGTATTTT. It is translated as CSATTGLTDTQYF.

This clonotype was counted once. One end of the junction is discordant with germline, which a read error may explain. This chain connects TRBV25-1 to TRBJ1-4; 9 nucleotides align to TRBD1. The CDR3 has 15 residues. The V gene's germline CDR1 is MGHDK and CDR2 SYGVNS. CDR3 in DNA: TGTGCCGGCAGTGACACCGGGACAGGGACTGAAAAACTGTTTTTT. Protein sequence: CAGSDTGTGTEKLFF.

Of note for this clonotype: One end of the junction does not line up with germline, which may come from a read error. The V gene is TRBV4-1, the J gene TRBJ1-2; TRBD1 might be the D (5 bases). This CDR3 has 16 amino acids. The germline CDR1 and CDR2 sequences are MGHRA and YSYEKL. Here the CDR3 reads CTSSQAPSTGDYGYTF. The CDR3 bases are TGCACCAGCAGCCAAGCTCCCTCTACGGGGGACTATGGCTACACCTTC.

The V and J genes are TRBV15 and TRBJ2-7; TRBD1 might be the D (6 bases). The ends were cut back, 3 bases at V and 3 bases at J, with 15 bases in the middle. Germline CDR1 is LNHNV and CDR2 is YYDKDF (reference sequence). This CDR3 contains 15 residues. CDR3 in DNA: TGTGCCACCAGCAGTTACAGGGAGAGTCTCTACGAGCAGTACTTC. Its protein is CATSSYRESLYEQYF.

There are a few counts of this clonotype. The V and J genes are TRBV10-3 and TRBJ1-1, with D perhaps TRBD1 (5 bases). CDR1 ENHRY and CDR2 SYGVKD come from the germline V gene. V was trimmed by 2 bases and J by 7 bases, leaving 14 bases between them. The CDR3 consists of 14 residues. For the CDR3, the DNA is TGTGCCATCAGTGAGCCGAGCGGGAGGGGTGAAGCTTTCTTT. Its protein product is CAISEPSGRGEAFF.

J is TRBJ2-2 and V is TRBV12-3 or TRBV12-4, with D tentatively TRBD1 (6 bases). The CDR3 covers 16 residues. V was shortened by 2 bases and J by 4 bases, with 14 bases between the two germline ends. The CDR3 DNA follows: TGTGCCAGCAGTTTAACAGGGCCTCCGGGCACCGGGGAGCTGTTTTTT. It encodes CASSLTGPPGTGELFF.

The chain has TRBV4-1 and TRBJ2-1; D is tentatively TRBD1 or TRBD2 (5 bases each). Trimming shortened V by 1 base and J by 5 bases, and 12 bases separated the two germline ends. CDR1 is MGHRA, CDR2 YSYEKL, per germline. This CDR3 has 15 amino acids. CDR3 DNA: TGCGCCAGCAGCCAAGTGGGACCCCTAAACAATGAGCAGTTCTTC. Its protein is CASSQVGPLNNEQFF.

This clonotype was observed a handful of times. V gene TRBV7-9 combines with J gene TRBJ2-5; TRBD1 aligns across 10 bases. CDR3 length: 16 residues. Germline CDR1 reads SEHNR; CDR2 reads FQNEAQ (reference sequence). After removal of 0 bases from V and 3 bases from J, the junction contained 4 bases not matched to a gene. The CDR3 loop reads CASSLAYGTGEETQYF. The CDR3 DNA follows: TGTGCCAGCAGCTTAGCGTATGGGACAGGGGAAGAGACCCAGTACTTC.

This clonotype has a handful of counts. V gene TRBV29-1 combines with J gene TRBJ2-5, with 9 bases identical to TRBD1. V was pared by 3 bases and J by 7 bases, with 9 bases of the junction left unmatched. This CDR3 comprises 14 residues. Germline CDR1 and CDR2: SQVTM and ANQGSEA. Written as DNA, the CDR3 is TGCAGCGTTGACACCGGGACAGGGAGGGTGACCCAGTACTTC. This sequence encodes CSVDTGTGRVTQYF.

The V and J genes are TRBV28 and TRBJ2-3; D gene ambiguous. CDR1 is MDHEN, CDR2 SYDVKM, per germline. This CDR3 has 13 amino acids. The germline V and J ends were trimmed by 8 bases and 1 base, with 10 bases remaining between them. The CDR3 loop reads CASVAPGTDTQYF. The CDR3 DNA follows: TGTGCCAGCGTGGCGCCGGGCACAGATACGCAGTATTTT.

This clonotype was observed many times. V and J are TRBV12-3 or TRBV12-4 and TRBJ2-3; D remains ambiguous. The CDR3 has 13 residues. Trimming took off 3 bases at V and 3 bases at J, with 7 bases between the two ends. In DNA, the CDR3 is TGTGCCAGCAGTTTTAGTGGGACAGATACGCAGTATTTT. This encodes CASSFSGTDTQYF.

Only one count was recorded for this clonotype. The chain employs TRBV29-1 and TRBJ1-4; weak D call: TRBD1 (5 bases). CDR3 size: 13 residues. Trimming removed 4 bases at V and 0 bases at J, with 6 bases between. The germline V gene has CDR1 SQVTM and CDR2 ANQGSEA. The CDR3 is CSVGGATNEKLFF. The CDR3 region has the DNA TGCAGCGTTGGGGGCGCAACTAATGAAAAACTGTTTTTT.

This chain joins TRBV6-6 and TRBJ1-1, with D unclear. CDR1 and CDR2 (germline): MNHNY, SVGAGI (reference sequence). This CDR3 is 14 amino acids long. V was pared by 6 bases and J by 7 bases, with 18 bases between. The CDR3 DNA sequence: TGTGCCAGCAGCCCGTCGGTGCAGCAAAATGAAGCTTTCTTT. Amino acids: CASSPSVQQNEAFF.

This clonotype was seen only a few times. The germline gene is not matched at one end of the junction; a read error may be the cause. The chain uses TRBV7-7 and TRBJ2-3, with D possibly being TRBD1 or TRBD2 (5 bases each). This CDR3 has 14 amino acids. The germline gives CDR1 SSHAT, CDR2 FNYEAQ (reference sequence). CDR3 sequence: CASSFGGEQDTQYF. The CDR3 DNA is TGTGCTAGCAGCTTTGGGGGAGAGCAAGATACGCAGTATTTT.

This chain connects TRBV7-9 to TRBJ2-3; TRBD2 aligns across 12 bases. CDR3 length: 15 amino acids. The germline gives CDR1 SEHNR, CDR2 FQNEAQ (reference sequence). After removal of 3 bases from V and 7 bases from J, the junction contained 5 bases not matched to a gene. In DNA, the CDR3 is TGTGCCAGCAGCTTGACTAGCGGGGGCTGGTATACGCAGTATTTT. This sequence encodes CASSLTSGGWYTQYF.

This chain connects TRBV28 to TRBJ2-5; 8 nucleotides agree with TRBD1. The V and J ends lost 5 bases and 4 bases, in that order; junction bases with no gene match: 9. The CDR3 consists of 15 residues. CDR1 and CDR2 from the germline V gene are MDHEN and SYDVKM. The CDR3 loop is CASSVRTGMRETQYF. CDR3 bases: TGTGCCAGCAGTGTACGGACAGGGATGAGAGAGACCCAGTACTTC.

This clonotype was counted a few times. The chain employs TRBV7-2 and TRBJ2-7, with D possibly called TRBD1 or TRBD2 (5 bases each). Deletions cut 3 bases from V and 7 bases from J, with 13 bases between. Germline V gene lookup returns CDR1 SGHTA and CDR2 FQGNSA. The CDR3 runs to 13 residues. Here the CDR3 reads CASSFTVWGEQYF. In nucleotides, the CDR3 is TGTGCCAGCAGCTTCACCGTCTGGGGGGAGCAGTACTTC.

V gene TRBV14 combines with J gene TRBJ2-3; tentative D call: TRBD2 (5 bases). In germline, CDR1 is SGHDN, CDR2 FVKESK. This CDR3 is 13 amino acids long. V was trimmed by 2 bases and J by 3 bases, leaving 6 bases between them. This chain's CDR3 is CASSQWRTDTQYF. The CDR3 coding sequence is TGTGCCAGCAGCCAATGGAGGACAGATACGCAGTATTTT.

The chain links TRBV20-1 to TRBJ2-5; 13 nucleotides line up with TRBD2. V lost 4 bases, J lost 5 bases, and 13 bases stayed unmatched. The CDR3 consists of 17 residues. Germline values: CDR1 DFQATT, CDR2 SNEGSKA (reference sequence). The CDR3 DNA is TGCAGTGCTAAATACGGACTAGCGGGGGAAATAGGGGAGACCCAGTACTTC. Translating it yields CSAKYGLAGEIGETQYF.